This T cell receptor beta chain was retrieved from a study of post-analysis software for immune sequencing data. Study-level background: Recorded subtypes: relapsing-remitting, secondary progressive, progressive-relapsing; some patients unannotated.

This CDR3 is built from 11 residues. CDR1 is SQVTM and CDR2 is ANQGSEA in the germline V gene. The V end lost 7 bases, the J end lost 5 bases, and 10 bases lay between the germline ends. Study observations and caveats: The study found TRBV5-6, TRBV5-1 and TRBV20-1 among about five TRBV segments more frequent in patients than controls. Significantly decreased normalized Chao1 diversity was recorded for multiple sclerosis patients relative to controls.

In the case of this clonotype: The antigen remains unidentified.

Unique molecular identifiers tagged the TCR beta cDNA libraries. Around 500,000 cDNA molecules were obtained from 1 to 10 million T cells. Using its own MiXCR run on the PCR reads, TCRdb lists one record per CDR3 protein. The sample lists hundreds of thousands of distinct CDR3 sequences; nearly 45% were seen once. This clonotype was sampled from a girl aged 5-17 years with multiple sclerosis. The rearrangement joins TRBV29-1 to TRBJ2-3; no reliable D call. Input material: blood. CDR3 in DNA: TGCAGCGGCGATAGTGGAGATACGCAGTATTTT. This translates into CSGDSGDTQYF.